The present TCR beta chain was sequenced within a study of OX40 agonist ivuxolimab in advanced cancers. For context, the study as a whole: Ivuxolimab was a fully human IgG2 agonistic monoclonal antibody targeting the costimulatory receptor OX40 (CD134). Intravenous ivuxolimab was administered to patients every 2 weeks at six dose levels: 0.01, 0.1, 0.3, 1.5, 3 and 10 mg/kg. Among the approximately 54 dose-escalation patients, 19 had hepatocellular carcinoma, approximately 15 melanoma, 9 renal cell carcinoma and 9 head and neck cancer. The dose-escalation cohort was almost 85% male with a mean age of roughly 60 years, ranging from roughly 20 to 80. Patients were allowed to have had prior anti-PD-1, anti-PD-L1 or anti-CTLA-4 therapy, and around 41% of the dose-escalation patients had previously received checkpoint inhibitors. Partial responses occurred in three dose-escalation patients: two with cutaneous melanoma and one with hepatocellular carcinoma. Peripheral TCRbeta sequencing was intended to test whether TCR sequence diversity was altered and clonal T-cell expansion was caused by ivuxolimab. The paper reports the monotherapy dose-escalation portion (N of about 50 patients) of the phase I ivuxolimab trial.

Per the germline V gene, MGHRA is the CDR1 and YSYEKL is the CDR2. The CDR3 measures 15 amino acids from cysteine to phenylalanine. The only DNA kept is the CDR3, 45 bases in frame from the first base. Clipping removes 2 bases from V and 8 bases from J, with 10 as the unmatched junction base count. Summary of the overall study and its limitations: Low levels of normalized T-cell clonal expansion were also shown by some nonresponding patients. At doses from 0.1 to 3.0 mg/kg, clonal expansion was seen in both CD4+ and CD8+ blood T cells between baseline and week 6. After ivuxolimab, CD8+ T cells had more expanded clones than CD4+ T cells on average. The antigen specificity of the peripheral T cells that underwent clonal expansion was not determined. In the 0.1-3.0 mg/kg groups, partial responders had among the lowest normalized peripheral clonal expansion, particularly in CD8+ T cells.

Concerning this clone itself: No antigen is known for it. No much larger clone is present one base from it, and per-base qualities are unavailable.

Patients with a history of autoimmune disease or receiving systemic immunosuppression were excluded from the trial. Peripheral blood for TCR sequencing was collected from all dose cohorts at baseline, on cycle 4 day 1, and on cycle 7 day 1. Samples came from an open-label, multicenter, first-in-human phase I dose-escalation trial of ivuxolimab. Adults with locally advanced or metastatic melanoma, renal cell, hepatocellular, or head and neck squamous cell carcinoma were enrolled in the trial. CD4+ and CD8+ T cells were sorted separately from peripheral blood before TCR sequencing. For sequencing of the TCRbeta CDR3 region, genomic DNA was extracted from the sorted cells. TCRbeta CDR3 regions were sequenced using the immunoSEQ Assay. Held by TCRdb, this immuneACCESS table contains in-frame sequences only and omits some clones. Under half of the omission traces to an unresolved V gene where checked; the cause of the rest is unknown. In this sample the table shows about 45,000 clones, approximately 90% of which occur a single time. The biggest ten clones account for 15% to 20% of the sample.

The chain employs TRBV4-1 and TRBJ1-2, with 8 central nucleotides matching TRBD1. The sequence was collected from an adult with an advanced solid tumor such as melanoma, head and neck, liver or kidney cancer. This sample comprised CD4+ or CD8+ T cells sorted from blood, obtained in a trial of the OX40 agonist ivuxolimab. In nucleotide form, the sequence is TGCGCCAGCAGCCAAACGTCTGGGACAGGCCGGGGCTACACCTTC. Its protein is CASSQTSGTGRGYTF.